This TCR beta chain was sequenced during a study of blood T cell repertoires in COVID-19. The method was immunoSEQ multiplex PCR; TCRdb's version includes in-frame clones alone and lacks a portion of them. The sample has 130,000 to 150,000 clones, 85% seen once. The CDR3 covers 16 residues. This sequence originates from a human donor with acute or convalescent COVID-19. The donor label of this sample is uncertain. The sequencing sample was made of peripheral blood. The chain combines TRBV12-2 with TRBJ1-2; the listed D gene, TRBD1, was not tested against the DNA. TRBV12-2 is a known pseudogene. Here the CDR3 DNA reads TGTGCAAGTCGCTTAGGCTCGGGACAGGGGAGATATGGCTACACCTTC. Encoded protein: CASRLGSGQGRYGYTF.